This paragraph reports one T cell receptor (beta chain). The antigen remains unidentified. The entry originates in a study of T cell responses to AZD1222 COVID-19 vaccine. The CDR3 runs to 15 residues. V was cut by 4 bases and J by 1 base, with 8 bases left in between. Per the germline V gene, CDR1 is SGHTA and CDR2 is FQGNSA. Broader study findings: A reported finding is that nearly half of spike-specific TCRs target unmutated variant regions. Donors were largely white British and mainly female; clonal diversity was possibly underestimated.

Assay used: immunoSEQ multiplex PCR; TCRdb lists only in-frame clones, some missing. The table lists roughly 120,000 clones, roughly 85% of them singletons. The source material was peripheral blood, sampled on day 0 of AZD1222 vaccination. The chain links TRBV7-2 to TRBJ2-6; the D gene is possibly TRBD1 (5 bases). This TCR was sampled from an adult in good health. The CDR3 loop reads CASSSRESGANVLTF. The CDR3 DNA reads as TGTGCCAGCAGCTCCAGGGAATCTGGGGCCAACGTCCTGACTTTC.